The 3 T cell receptor beta chains below all came from one sample that was sequenced in a study of T-cell reconstitution after alpha-beta-depleted transplantation in children. Unique molecular identifiers tagged the TCRbeta library. TCRdb independently ran MiXCR on the PCR reads; one entry per CDR3 protein. The data show over 300,000 distinct CDR3 sequences, under 13% seen once. The sample in question was PBMCs from the stem cell graft donor, obtained from the stem cell graft. All receptors come from a human donor who donated a stem cell graft to a child with acute lymphoblastic leukemia.

The V call is TRBV20-1, the J call TRBJ2-1; 7 positions agree with TRBD2. CDR3 size: 14 residues. V lost 7 bases and J lost 7; bases outside the gene matches: 13. Germline values: CDR1 DFQATT, CDR2 SNEGSKA (reference sequence). The CDR3 DNA sequence: TGCAGTGTCAACCCAGCGGGGTCCGGTAATGAGCAGTTCTTC. Protein: CSVNPAGSGNEQFF.

With respect to this clonotype: The junction departs from the called germline gene at one end, perhaps through a read error. The chain employs TRBV7-8 and TRBJ2-1; maybe TRBD2 (5 bases). CDR3 length equals 14 residues. CDR1 and CDR2 from the germline V gene are SGHVS and FQNEAQ. CDR3 sequence: CASSLTGSGNKQFF. The CDR3 region has the DNA TGTGCCAGCAGCTTAACGGGGTCGGGCAATAAGCAGTTCTTC.

This clonotype has ten or more counts. CDR3 in amino acids: CASRTAGTGHQYF. CDR3 DNA sequence: TGTGCCAGCAGAACAGCCGGGACAGGGCATCAGTATTTT. The J gene is TRBJ2-3, the V gene TRBV12-3 or TRBV12-4; 9 positions agree with TRBD1. This CDR3 spans 13 amino acids. V lost 6 bases, J lost 12 bases, and 10 bases stayed unmatched.